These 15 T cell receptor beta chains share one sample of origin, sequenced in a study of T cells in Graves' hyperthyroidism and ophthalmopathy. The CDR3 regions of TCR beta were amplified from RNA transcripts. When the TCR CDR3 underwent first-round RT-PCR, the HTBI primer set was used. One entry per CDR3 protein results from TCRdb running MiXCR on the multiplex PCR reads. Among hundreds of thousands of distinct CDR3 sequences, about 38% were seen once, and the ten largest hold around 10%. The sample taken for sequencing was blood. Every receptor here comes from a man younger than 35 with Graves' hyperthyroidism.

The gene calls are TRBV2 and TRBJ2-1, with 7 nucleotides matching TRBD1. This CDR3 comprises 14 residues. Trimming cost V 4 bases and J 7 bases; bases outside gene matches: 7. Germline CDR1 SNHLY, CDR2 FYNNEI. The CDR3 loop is CASSGQGDLNEQFF. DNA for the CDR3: TGTGCCAGCAGTGGGCAGGGGGATTTGAATGAGCAGTTCTTC. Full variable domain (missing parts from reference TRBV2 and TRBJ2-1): EPEVTQTPSHQVTQMGQEVILRCVPISNHLYFYWYRQILGQKVEFLVSFYNNEISEKSEIFDDQFSVERPDGSNFTLKIRSTKLEDSAMYFCASSGQGDLNEQFFGPGTRLTVL.

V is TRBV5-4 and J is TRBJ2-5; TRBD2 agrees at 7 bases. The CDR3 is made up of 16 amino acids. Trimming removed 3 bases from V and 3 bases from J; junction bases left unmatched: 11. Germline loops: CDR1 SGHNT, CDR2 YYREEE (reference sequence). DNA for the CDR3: TGTGCCAGCAGCTCCCTTGGGGCAGGGAGGGAAGAGACCCAGTACTTC. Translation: CASSSLGAGREETQYF.

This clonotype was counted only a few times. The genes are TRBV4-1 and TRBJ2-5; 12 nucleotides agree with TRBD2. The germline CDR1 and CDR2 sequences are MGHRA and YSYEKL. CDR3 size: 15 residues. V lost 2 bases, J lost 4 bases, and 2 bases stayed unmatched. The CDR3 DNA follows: TGCGCCAGCAGCCAACTGGGACTAGCGGGAGAGACCCAGTACTTC. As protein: CASSQLGLAGETQYF.

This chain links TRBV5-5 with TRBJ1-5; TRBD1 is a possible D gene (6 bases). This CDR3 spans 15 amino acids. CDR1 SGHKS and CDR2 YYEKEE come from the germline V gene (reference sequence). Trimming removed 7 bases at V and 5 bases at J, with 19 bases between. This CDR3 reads CASGLAPGGYQPQHF. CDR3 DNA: TGTGCCAGCGGATTGGCCCCTGGGGGCTATCAGCCCCAGCATTTT.

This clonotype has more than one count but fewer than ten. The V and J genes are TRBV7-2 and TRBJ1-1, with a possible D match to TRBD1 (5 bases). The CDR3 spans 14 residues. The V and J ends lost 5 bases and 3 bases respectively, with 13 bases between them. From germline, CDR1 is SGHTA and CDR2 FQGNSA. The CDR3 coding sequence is TGTGCCAGCAGCCATTGGGGAGGGGACACTGAAGCTTTCTTT. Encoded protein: CASSHWGGDTEAFF.

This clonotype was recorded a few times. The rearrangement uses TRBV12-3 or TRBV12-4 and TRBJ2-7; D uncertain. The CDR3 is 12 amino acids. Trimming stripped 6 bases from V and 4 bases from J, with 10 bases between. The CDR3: CASSRSHYEQYF. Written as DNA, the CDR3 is TGTGCCAGCAGCCGCTCGCATTACGAGCAGTACTTC.

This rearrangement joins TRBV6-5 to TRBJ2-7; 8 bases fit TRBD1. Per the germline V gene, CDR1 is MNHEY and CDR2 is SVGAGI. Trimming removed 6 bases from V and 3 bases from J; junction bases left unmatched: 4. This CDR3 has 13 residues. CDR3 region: CASRETGDYEQYF. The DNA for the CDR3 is TGTGCCAGCAGAGAGACAGGGGACTACGAGCAGTACTTC.

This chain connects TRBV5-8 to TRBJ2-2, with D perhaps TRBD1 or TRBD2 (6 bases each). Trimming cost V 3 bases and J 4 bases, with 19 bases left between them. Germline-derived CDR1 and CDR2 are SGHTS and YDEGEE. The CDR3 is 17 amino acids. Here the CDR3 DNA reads TGTGCCAGCAGCTCCCGATTAGGGGGAGCGGGCACCGGGGAGCTGTTTTTT. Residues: CASSSRLGGAGTGELFF. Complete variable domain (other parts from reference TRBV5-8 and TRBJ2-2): EAGVTQSPTHLIKTRGQQATLRCSPISGHTSVYWYQQALGLGLQFLLWYDEGEERNRGNFPPRFSGRQFPNYSSELNVNALELEDSALYLCASSSRLGGAGTGELFFGEGSRLTVL.

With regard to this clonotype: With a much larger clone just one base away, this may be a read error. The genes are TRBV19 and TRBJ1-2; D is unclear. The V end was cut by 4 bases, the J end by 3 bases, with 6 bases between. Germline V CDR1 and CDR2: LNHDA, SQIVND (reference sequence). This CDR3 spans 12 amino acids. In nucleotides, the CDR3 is TGTGCCAGTAGTACCAACTACTATGGCTACACCTTC. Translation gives CASSTNYYGYTF.

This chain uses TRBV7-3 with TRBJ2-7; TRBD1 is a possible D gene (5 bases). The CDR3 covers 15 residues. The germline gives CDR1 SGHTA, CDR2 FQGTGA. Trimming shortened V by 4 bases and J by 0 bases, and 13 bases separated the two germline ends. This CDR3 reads CASSSSTGISYEQYF. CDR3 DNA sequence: TGTGCCAGCAGCTCCTCTACAGGAATCTCCTACGAGCAGTACTTC.

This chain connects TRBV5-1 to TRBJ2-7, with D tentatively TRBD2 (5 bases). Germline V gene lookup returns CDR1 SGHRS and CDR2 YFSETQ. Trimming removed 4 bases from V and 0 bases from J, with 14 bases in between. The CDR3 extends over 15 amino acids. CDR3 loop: CASSPLSGISYEQYF. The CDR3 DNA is TGCGCCAGCAGCCCGTTATCGGGGATCTCCTACGAGCAGTACTTC.

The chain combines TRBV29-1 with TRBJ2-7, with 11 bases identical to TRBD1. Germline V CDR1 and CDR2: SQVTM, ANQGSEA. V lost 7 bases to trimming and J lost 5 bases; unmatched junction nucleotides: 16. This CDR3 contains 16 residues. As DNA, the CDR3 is TGCAGCGCCAGGGCCGGGACAGGGGGACAGGGCGACGAGCAGTACTTC. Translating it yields CSARAGTGGQGDEQYF.

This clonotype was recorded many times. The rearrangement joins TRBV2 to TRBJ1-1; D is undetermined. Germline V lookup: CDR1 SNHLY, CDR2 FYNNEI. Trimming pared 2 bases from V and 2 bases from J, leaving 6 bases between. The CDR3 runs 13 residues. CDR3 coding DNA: TGTGCCAGCAGTGAAAGCCCCAACACTGAAGCTTTCTTT. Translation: CASSESPNTEAFF.

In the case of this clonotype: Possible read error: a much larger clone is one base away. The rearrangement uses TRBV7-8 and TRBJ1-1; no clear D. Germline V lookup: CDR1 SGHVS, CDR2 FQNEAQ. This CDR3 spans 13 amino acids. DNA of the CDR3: TGTGCCAGCAGCATCAGACTAAGGACTGGAGCTTTCTTT. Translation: CASSIRLRTGAFF.

CDR3 amino acids: CASSDGTRGYTF. The CDR3 DNA is TGTGCCAGTAGCGACGGGACGCGGGGCTACACCTTC. V gene TRBV19 combines with J gene TRBJ1-2, with D tentatively TRBD1 (5 bases). Germline V lookup: CDR1 LNHDA, CDR2 SQIVND (reference sequence). The CDR3 has 12 amino acids. With 6 bases removed from V and 8 bases from J, the gap between germline ends came to 13 bases.